A selection of T cell receptor beta chains follows, all from one sample in a study of blood T cell repertoires in COVID-19. The protocol was immunoSEQ multiplex PCR, while the TCRdb copy is restricted to in-frame clones and leaves out a portion. The profile covers around 170,000 clones, with about nine tenths appearing a single time and 1.5% to 2% taken by the ten largest. Sequenced input: peripheral blood. Every receptor here comes from a man between 18 and 29 years old who had recovered from COVID-19. CDR3s include the opening cysteine and the closing phenylalanine or tryptophan. The D gene is left open where the match is weak. Clone size is shown for a subset of rows, as once, few, many or a class of expanded clone.

d_gene	len	v_gene	abundance	j_gene	CDR3aa	CDR3nt
.	16	TRBV6-2/TRBV6-3	.	TRBJ2-5	CASSYFGQLERETQYF	TGTGCCAGCAGTTATTTTGGACAGCTAGAACGAGAGACCCAGTACTTC
.	15	TRBV4-3	.	TRBJ1-5	CASSQDLEGDQPQHF	TGCGCCAGCAGCCAAGATCTAGAAGGGGATCAGCCCCAGCATTTT
TRBD1	14	TRBV28	.	TRBJ2-7	CASSLVDRGYEQYF	TGTGCCAGCAGTTTAGTGGACAGGGGCTACGAGCAGTACTTC
TRBD2	19	TRBV7-6	few	TRBJ2-1	CASSPSGLAGSSSYNEQFF	TGTGCCAGCAGCCCCTCGGGACTAGCGGGATCGAGCTCCTACAATGAGCAGTTCTTC
TRBD1	15	TRBV19	.	TRBJ1-1	CASSIGDRAGTEAFF	TGTGCCAGTAGTATTGGGGACAGGGCCGGCACTGAAGCTTTCTTT
TRBD1	15	TRBV2	.	TRBJ1-5	CASRGGQGAGQPQHF	TGTGCCAGCAGGGGGGGACAGGGGGCTGGGCAGCCCCAGCATTTT
.	17	TRBV9	.	TRBJ1-3	CASSGALTALSGNTIYF	TGTGCCAGCAGCGGGGCGTTGACAGCCCTCTCTGGAAACACCATATATTTT
.	14	TRBV11-2	.	TRBJ2-7	CASTYTEGPYEQYF	TGTGCCAGCACCTACACGGAGGGACCCTACGAGCAGTACTTC
.	13	TRBV20-1	.	TRBJ1-5	CSASGQPNQPQHF	TGCAGTGCTAGTGGACAGCCCAATCAGCCCCAGCATTTT
TRBD1	15	TRBV4-1	.	TRBJ2-7	CASSLFLGGRYEQYF	TGCGCCAGCAGCCTTTTCCTAGGGGGCCGATACGAGCAGTACTTC
TRBD1	15	TRBV28	.	TRBJ2-3	CASSLTGISTDTQYF	TGTGCCAGCAGTTTGACAGGGATTAGCACAGATACGCAGTATTTT
TRBD1	15	TRBV5-4	once	TRBJ2-2	CASSPWTGTTGELFF	TGTGCCAGCAGCCCTTGGACAGGGACCACCGGGGAGCTGTTTTTT
.	12	TRBV2	.	TRBJ1-1	CASIIRGTEAFF	TGTGCCAGCATAATCAGGGGCACTGAAGCTTTCTTT
TRBD2	16	TRBV9	.	TRBJ2-2	CASSVGLAGAAGELFF	TGTGCCAGCAGCGTAGGCCTAGCGGGAGCCGCCGGGGAGCTGTTTTTT
.	14	TRBV29-1	.	TRBJ2-2	CSVEDGLAPGELFF	TGCAGCGTTGAAGACGGGCTAGCCCCCGGGGAGCTGTTTTTT
TRBD2	16	TRBV4-3	few	TRBJ2-3	CASGWEAGRGADTQYF	TGCGCCAGCGGATGGGAAGCGGGACGCGGCGCAGATACGCAGTATTTT
.	12	TRBV19	.	TRBJ1-4	CASLNRDEKLFF	TGTGCCAGCCTAAACAGGGATGAAAAACTGTTTTTT
TRBD1	16	TRBV27	.	TRBJ2-7	CASSFNMGQPHNEQYF	TGTGCCAGCAGTTTCAATATGGGACAGCCCCACAACGAGCAGTACTTC
TRBD1	15	TRBV28	.	TRBJ1-6	CASRNRDRYNSPLHF	TGTGCCAGCAGAAATAGGGACAGATATAATTCACCCCTCCACTTT
.	12	TRBV15	.	TRBJ2-7	CATLRQGHEQYF	TGTGCCACTTTGAGGCAGGGCCACGAGCAGTACTTC
.	15	TRBV4-3	.	TRBJ1-2	CASSPTLQGYYGYTF	TGCGCCAGCAGCCCAACCCTACAGGGATACTATGGCTACACCTTC
TRBD2	16	TRBV7-2	.	TRBJ2-7	CASSLTRAREGCEQYF	TGTGCCAGCAGCTTAACTCGGGCGCGGGAGGGCTGCGAGCAGTACTTC
TRBD1	14	TRBV11-2	.	TRBJ2-7	CASSLDGTAYEQYF	TGTGCCAGCAGCTTAGATGGGACAGCCTACGAGCAGTACTTC
.	15	TRBV6-4	.	TRBJ2-6	CASSLGPGAANVLTF	TGTGCCAGCAGTCTTGGCCCGGGAGCGGCCAACGTCCTGACTTTC
TRBD2	17	TRBV19	.	TRBJ2-2	CASSKAGGRAATGELFF	TGTGCCAGTAGTAAGGCCGGCGGGAGGGCCGCCACCGGGGAGCTGTTTTTT
TRBD1	14	TRBV5-4	once	TRBJ1-3	CASSLTGGRDTIYF	TGTGCCAGCAGCTTGACAGGGGGGAGGGACACCATATATTTT
TRBD1	16	TRBV7-9	.	TRBJ1-3	CASSADRVGPGNTIYF	TGTGCCAGCAGCGCGGACAGGGTCGGGCCTGGAAACACCATATATTTT
TRBD1	12	TRBV6-5	.	TRBJ2-5	CASHRGQETQYF	TGTGCCAGCCACAGGGGGCAAGAGACCCAGTACTTC
TRBD1	16	TRBV27	.	TRBJ2-1	CASSSSWTGLNNEQFF	TGTGCCAGCAGTTCTTCCTGGACAGGATTAAACAATGAGCAGTTCTTC
.	13	TRBV2	once	TRBJ1-1	CASRDRMNTEAFF	TGTGCCAGCAGGGACAGAATGAACACTGAAGCTTTCTTT
.	16	TRBV25-1	.	TRBJ2-7	CASSDPGSDHPREQYF	TGTGCCAGCAGTGACCCCGGGTCAGACCACCCACGGGAGCAGTACTTC
TRBD1	16	TRBV5-1	.	TRBJ2-5	CASSGSGGQGTETQYF	TGCGCCAGCAGCGGAAGTGGGGGACAGGGTACGGAGACCCAGTACTTC
.	14	TRBV4-2	.	TRBJ2-1	CATNSGDSYNEQFF	TGTGCCACCAATAGCGGAGACTCCTACAATGAGCAGTTCTTC
TRBD1	17	TRBV9	.	TRBJ2-7	CASSPQLGGQGRNEQYF	TGTGCCAGCAGCCCTCAATTGGGGGGACAGGGGCGGAACGAGCAGTACTTC
TRBD2	14	TRBV28	.	TRBJ2-5	CASSFRGLEETQYF	TGTGCCAGCAGTTTTAGGGGACTAGAAGAGACCCAGTACTTC
.	15	TRBV4-1	.	TRBJ1-5	CASRPTRSVNQPQHF	TGCGCCAGCAGACCCACCAGGTCAGTGAATCAGCCCCAGCATTTT
.	13	TRBV19	.	TRBJ2-1	CASSGSTYNEQFF	TGTGCCAGTAGCGGGTCCACCTACAATGAGCAGTTCTTC
.	12	TRBV4-1	.	TRBJ2-1	CASSQARSEQFF	TGCGCCAGCAGCCAAGCTAGGAGTGAGCAGTTCTTC
TRBD1	15	TRBV5-6	once	TRBJ2-5	CASSLTGTGEETQYF	TGTGCCAGCAGCTTAACCGGGACAGGGGAAGAGACCCAGTACTTC
TRBD1	15	TRBV6-5	.	TRBJ2-7	CASSSTTGGKYEQYF	TGTGCCAGCAGTTCCACGACAGGGGGCAAATACGAGCAGTACTTC
.	13	TRBV5-1	few	TRBJ2-5	CASSLGSQETQYF	TGCGCCAGCAGCTTGGGCAGCCAAGAGACCCAGTACTTC
TRBD1	13	TRBV2	.	TRBJ1-4	CATQGERDEKLFF	TGTGCCACTCAGGGGGAACGGGATGAAAAACTGTTTTTT
TRBD1	15	TRBV18	.	TRBJ1-5	CASSPEGTANQPQHF	TGTGCCAGCTCACCAGAGGGGACAGCGAATCAGCCCCAGCATTTT